These T cell receptor beta chains were read from a single sample in a study of naive and memory T cell subsets. TCRdb passed the UMI-ligation and nested PCR reads through MiXCR, listing each CDR3 protein once. The data contain about 120,000 distinct CDR3 sequences, 35% to 45% of them singletons. Sequenced: central memory CD4+ T cells from blood. These receptors were obtained from a human donor in good health. Both conserved end residues are part of each CDR3. A D gene is named only where the DNA matches it firmly. Rows give clone size only sometimes, using once, few, many, or a class for an expanded clone.

J gene	clone size	V gene	D gene	CDR3 DNA	CDR3 protein
TRBJ2-5	.	TRBV3-1	.	TGTGCCAGCAGCCAATACTTACAAGAGACCCAGTACTTC	CASSQYLQETQYF
TRBJ1-4	.	TRBV14	.	TGTGCCAGCAGCCCGACGTACTATGAAAAACTGTTTTTT	CASSPTYYEKLFF
TRBJ2-7	few	TRBV7-2	.	TGTGCCAGCAGCTTAGGGGAGTACGAGCAGTACTTC	CASSLGEYEQYF
TRBJ1-5	.	TRBV28	.	TGTGCCAGCAATTTTGGAGGAGGATACAATCAGCCCCAGCATTTT	CASNFGGGYNQPQHF
TRBJ2-2	.	TRBV5-1	.	TGCGCCAGCAGTTTGACGCCAAATGCCGGGGAGCTGTTTTTT	CASSLTPNAGELFF
TRBJ2-1	.	TRBV7-7	.	TGTGCCAGCAGCCCCCAGGGCGGGAATTACAATGAGCAGTTCTTC	CASSPQGGNYNEQFF
TRBJ2-3	once	TRBV29-1	.	TGCAGCGTTGAAGAGTTTAGCACAGATACGCAGTATTTT	CSVEEFSTDTQYF
TRBJ2-7	many	TRBV6-2/TRBV6-3	.	TGTGCCAGCAGTCGGGGAAGCGAGCAGTACTTC	CASSRGSEQYF
TRBJ2-1	few	TRBV19	TRBD2	TGTGCCAGTAGTATATCTAGCGGGAGGACACCGTCCTCCTACAATGAGCAGTTCTTC	CASSISSGRTPSSYNEQFF
TRBJ1-2	.	TRBV28	.	TGTGCCAGCCAAGACACAACTAACTATGGCTACACCTTC	CASQDTTNYGYTF
TRBJ2-3	many	TRBV7-9	.	TGTGCCAGCAGCCAAAGTCCGGGCCTAAGGACAGATACGCAGTATTTT	CASSQSPGLRTDTQYF
TRBJ1-2	.	TRBV12-3/TRBV12-4	TRBD1	TGTGCCAGCAGGATGACAGGGGGCGAAGCCACCTTC	CASRMTGGEATF
TRBJ2-4	many	TRBV10-3	.	TGTGCCATCAGTGAGTCGACGGGGGCACGGAACATTCAGTACTTC	CAISESTGARNIQYF
TRBJ2-6	.	TRBV7-2	.	TGTGCCAGCAGCCCACAGGGGACTCCTGGGGCCAACGTCCTGACTTTC	CASSPQGTPGANVLTF
TRBJ2-1	many	TRBV19	.	TGTGCCAGCAAAGACCCGGGACTCTCTAACAATGAGCAGTTCTTC	CASKDPGLSNNEQFF
TRBJ2-1	few	TRBV11-2	.	TGTGCCAGCAGCCTTGGGGCCCGGAATGAGCAGTTCTTC	CASSLGARNEQFF
TRBJ2-5	.	TRBV6-5	.	TGTGCCAGCAGTAACGGGTACCAAGAGACCCAGTACTTC	CASSNGYQETQYF
TRBJ2-7	.	TRBV6-2/TRBV6-3	TRBD1	TGTGCCAGCACCAGGGACAGCTTCTACGAGCAGTACTTC	CASTRDSFYEQYF
TRBJ2-3	.	TRBV24-1	.	TGTGCCACCAGTGATGTCCTCCCAGGGGTAATGTATTTT	CATSDVLPGVMYF
TRBJ1-5	few	TRBV6-2/TRBV6-3	TRBD1	TGTGCCAGCAGAAATGCCGGGACAGGGCGTATCAGGCGAGGTGAAAATCAGCCCCAGCATTTT	CASRNAGTGRIRRGENQPQHF
TRBJ1-1	few	TRBV28	.	TGTGCCAGCAGTTTACAGGGCACTGAAGCTTTCTTT	CASSLQGTEAFF
TRBJ2-3	once	TRBV29-1	TRBD2	TGCAGCGTTGAAGCGGCCAACAGGGGACTAGCGGGAGTGTCAGGTGCAAAAGATACGCAGTATTTT	CSVEAANRGLAGVSGAKDTQYF
TRBJ2-6	.	TRBV19	TRBD1	TGTGCCAGTAGTATAATGGACAGGAGCTCTGGGGCCAACGTCCTGACTTTC	CASSIMDRSSGANVLTF
TRBJ2-1	.	TRBV7-8	TRBD2	TGTGCCAGCAGCCCGGGACTAGCGGGGGGACTAAGGGCCTCCTACAATGAGCAGTTCTTC	CASSPGLAGGLRASYNEQFF
TRBJ2-1	.	TRBV28	TRBD1	TGTGCCAGCAGGGAACAGGGGGGCAATGAGCAGTTCTTC	CASREQGGNEQFF
TRBJ2-1	.	TRBV7-2	.	TGTGCCAGCAGCTTAGCGCAGGTCGTCGGGCAGTTCTTC	CASSLAQVVGQFF